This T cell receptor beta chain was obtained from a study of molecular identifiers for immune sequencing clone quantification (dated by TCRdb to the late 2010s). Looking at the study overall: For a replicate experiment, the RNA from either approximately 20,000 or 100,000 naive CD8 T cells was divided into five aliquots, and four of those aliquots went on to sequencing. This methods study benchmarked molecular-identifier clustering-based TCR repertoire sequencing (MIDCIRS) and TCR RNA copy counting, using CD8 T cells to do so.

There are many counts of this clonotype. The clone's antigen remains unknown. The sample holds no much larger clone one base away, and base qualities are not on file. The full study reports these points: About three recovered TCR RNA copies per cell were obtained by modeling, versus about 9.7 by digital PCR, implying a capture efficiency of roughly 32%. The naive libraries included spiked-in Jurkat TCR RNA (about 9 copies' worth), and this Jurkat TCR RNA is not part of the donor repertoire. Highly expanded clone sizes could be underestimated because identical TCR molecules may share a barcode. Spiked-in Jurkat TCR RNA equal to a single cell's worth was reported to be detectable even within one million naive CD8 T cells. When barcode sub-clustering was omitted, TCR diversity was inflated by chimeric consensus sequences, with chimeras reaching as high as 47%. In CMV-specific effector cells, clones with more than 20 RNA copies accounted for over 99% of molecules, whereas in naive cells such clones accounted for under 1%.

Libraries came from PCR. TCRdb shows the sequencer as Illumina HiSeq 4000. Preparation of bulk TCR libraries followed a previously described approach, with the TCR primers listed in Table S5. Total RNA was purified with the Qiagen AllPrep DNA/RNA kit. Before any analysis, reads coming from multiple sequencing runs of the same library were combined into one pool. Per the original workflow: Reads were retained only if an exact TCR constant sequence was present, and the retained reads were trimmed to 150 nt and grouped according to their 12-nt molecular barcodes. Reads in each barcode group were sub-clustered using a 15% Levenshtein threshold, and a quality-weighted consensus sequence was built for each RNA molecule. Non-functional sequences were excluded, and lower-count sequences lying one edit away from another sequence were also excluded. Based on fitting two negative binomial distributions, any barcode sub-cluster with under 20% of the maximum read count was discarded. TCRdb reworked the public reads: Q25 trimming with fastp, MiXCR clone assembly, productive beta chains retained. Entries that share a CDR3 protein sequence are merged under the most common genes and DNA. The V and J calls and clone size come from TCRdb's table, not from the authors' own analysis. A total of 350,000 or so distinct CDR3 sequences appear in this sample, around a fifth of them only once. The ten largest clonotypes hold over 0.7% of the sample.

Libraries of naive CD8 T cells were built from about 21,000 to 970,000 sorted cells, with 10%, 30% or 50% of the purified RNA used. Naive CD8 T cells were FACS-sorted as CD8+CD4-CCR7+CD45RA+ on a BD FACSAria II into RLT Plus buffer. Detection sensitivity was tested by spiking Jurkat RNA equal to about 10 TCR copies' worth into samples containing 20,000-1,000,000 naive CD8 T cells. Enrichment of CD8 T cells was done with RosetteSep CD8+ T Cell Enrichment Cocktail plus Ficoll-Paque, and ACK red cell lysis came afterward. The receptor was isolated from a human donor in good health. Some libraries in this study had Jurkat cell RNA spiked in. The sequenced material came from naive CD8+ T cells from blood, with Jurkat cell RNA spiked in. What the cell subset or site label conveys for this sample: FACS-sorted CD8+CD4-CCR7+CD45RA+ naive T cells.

Here is the DNA: TGCGCCAGCAGCACCGGGGGGTATCAGCCCCAGCATTTT. The encoded protein is CASSTGGYQPQHF. This chain joins TRBV4-1 to TRBJ1-5; matching of 5 bases hints at TRBD1 as the D gene. V is clipped by 5 bases and J by 5 bases, and the sequence between their germline boundaries is 10 bases long. CDR1 MGHRA and CDR2 YSYEKL are derived from the germline V gene. Counted from cysteine to phenylalanine, this CDR3 has 13 amino acids. Only CDR3 DNA remains: 39 bases, in frame from the first base.